These 7 T cell receptor beta chains were all obtained from the same sample, sequenced in a study of shared clonotypes between healthy human individuals. The repertoire was sequenced with immunoSEQ multiplex PCR; TCRdb's copy has only in-frame clones and lacks some. The data contain 600,000 to 800,000 clones, over 55% of them singletons. Sequenced material: memory CD4+ T cells sorted from blood. As to subset: CD45RA-negative fraction. Every receptor here comes from a woman aged 30 to 39 in good health.

V gene TRBV29-1 combines with J gene TRBJ1-1; tentative D call: TRBD1 (6 bases). Germline V CDR1 and CDR2: SQVTM, ANQGSEA. This CDR3 has 11 residues. V lost 7 bases, J lost 6 bases, and 12 bases lay in between. The CDR3 here is CSATWGPEAFF. The CDR3, as DNA: TGCAGCGCCACATGGGGGCCTGAAGCTTTCTTT.

The CDR3 region is CASRWGRGVGETQYF. CDR3 nucleotides: TGCGCCAGCAGATGGGGACGAGGAGTAGGAGAGACCCAGTACTTC. J is TRBJ2-5 and V is TRBV5-1, with D perhaps given as TRBD1 or TRBD2 (5 bases each). The ends were cut back, 5 bases at V and 4 bases at J, with 18 bases in the middle. CDR3 length: 15 amino acids. CDR1 SGHRS and CDR2 YFSETQ come from the germline V gene.

V gene TRBV7-8 combines with J gene TRBJ1-1, with unresolved D. This CDR3 spans 13 amino acids. V was clipped by 0 bases and J by 3 bases, with 5 bases between them. In germline, CDR1 is SGHVS, CDR2 FQNEAQ. CDR3 bases: TGTGCCAGCAGCTTAGCGGGATACACTGAAGCTTTCTTT. Its translation: CASSLAGYTEAFF. Full variable domain (outside the CDR3, taken from reference TRBV7-8 and TRBJ1-1): GAGVSQSPRYKVAKRGQDVALRCDPISGHVSLFWYQQALGQGPEFLTYFQNEAQLDKSGLPSDRFFAERPEGSVSTLKIQRTQQEDSAVYLCASSLAGYTEAFFGQGTRLTVV.

The chain combines TRBV11-2 with TRBJ2-7; 7 bases fit TRBD1. The CDR3 runs 14 residues. The J segment lost 3 bases and the V segment lost 5 bases, leaving 7 bases of the junction unmatched. Germline CDR1 and CDR2: SGHAT and FQNNGV. The DNA of the CDR3 is TGTGCCAGCAGCCACCGGGACAGATTCTACGAGCAGTACTTC. Amino acids: CASSHRDRFYEQYF. Using reference TRBV11-2 and TRBJ2-7 for the parts outside the CDR3, the full variable domain is EAGVAQSPRYKIIEKRQSVAFWCNPISGHATLYWYQQILGQGPKLLIQFQNNGVVDDSQLPKDRFSAERLKGVDSTLKIQPAKLEDSAVYLCASSHRDRFYEQYFGPGTRLTVT.

This clone was detected only once. This sequence joins TRBV19 and TRBJ2-3, with 7 bases matching TRBD2. J gave up 2 bases and V 2 bases, and 7 bases lay outside the gene matches. Germline V gene sequence: CDR1 LNHDA, CDR2 SQIVND (reference sequence). The CDR3 loop spans 16 amino acids. CDR3 sequence: CASSIPSAGSTDTQYF. In DNA form, the CDR3 reads TGTGCCAGTAGTATACCCTCAGCGGGATCCACAGATACGCAGTATTTT.

This clone was counted between two and nine times. The J gene is TRBJ2-3, the V gene TRBV7-5; the table's TRBD2 call for D was not verified on the DNA. TRBV7-5 is assigned pseudogene status. CDR3 length: 13 residues. CDR3 region: CVRSLFSRDTQYF. CDR3 sequence (DNA): TGTGTCAGAAGCTTATTTAGCCGAGATACGCAGTATTTT.

The chain employs TRBV19 and TRBJ2-2, with D perhaps given as TRBD1 or TRBD2 (5 bases each). CDR3 size: 11 residues. V dropped 7 bases and J dropped 7 bases, with 7 bases sitting between them. Per the germline V gene, CDR1 is LNHDA and CDR2 is SQIVND (reference sequence). CDR3 sequence (DNA): TGTGCCAGTACGAGGGGCGGGGAGCTGTTTTTT. As protein: CASTRGGELFF.